This is a list of T cell receptor beta chains from one sample in a study of neurological immune-mediated disorders. MiXCR, run by TCRdb on the 5' RACE reads, gives a single entry per CDR3 protein. The sample consists of tens of thousands of distinct CDR3 sequences, approximately 2.8% of them appearing once. Material for sequencing was PBMCs. The receptors here all came from a woman in her 30s with multiple sclerosis. CDR3s include the opening cysteine and the closing phenylalanine or tryptophan.

v_call: TRBV20-1
cdr3_aa: CSARYGESQPQHF

v_call: TRBV4-3
cdr3_aa: CASSQDDGVDTQYF

v_call: TRBV11-1
cdr3_aa: CASSLYGGTEAFF

v_call: TRBV28
cdr3_aa: CASSLRLGDRGDNEQFF

v_call: TRBV6-5
cdr3_aa: CASRDDRGTYNEQFF

v_call: TRBV29-1
cdr3_aa: CSVDPGQGYGYTF

v_call: TRBV7-3
cdr3_aa: CASSKGGNTGELFF

v_call: TRBV5-1
cdr3_aa: CASSGYNRGLYEQYF

v_call: TRBV29-1
cdr3_aa: CSVEGPGVGYTF

v_call: TRBV4-2
cdr3_aa: CASSQERATDTQYF

v_call: TRBV10-3
cdr3_aa: CAISESTAPYEQYF

v_call: TRBV20-1
cdr3_aa: CSARGLAGNDNEQFF

v_call: TRBV5-1
cdr3_aa: CASRASPNTGELFF

v_call: TRBV29-1
cdr3_aa: CSVVDWEKLFF

v_call: TRBV6-6
cdr3_aa: CASIGLAGDFYEQYF

v_call: TRBV4-3
cdr3_aa: CASSQDAIAEQFF

v_call: TRBV20-1
cdr3_aa: CSAPSTDTQYF

v_call: TRBV7-9
cdr3_aa: CASRHELNTEAFF

v_call: TRBV20-1
cdr3_aa: CSAAGTGSKMAYGYTF

v_call: TRBV6-6
cdr3_aa: CASRRVREPGELFF

v_call: TRBV5-1
cdr3_aa: CASSLAGKETQYF

v_call: TRBV5-1
cdr3_aa: CASSLQGDEQYF

v_call: TRBV7-6
cdr3_aa: CASSLGGSRETQYF

v_call: TRBV7-2
cdr3_aa: CASSLNGNTDTQYF

v_call: TRBV5-1
cdr3_aa: CASSYGRDRVDNEQFF

v_call: TRBV20-1
cdr3_aa: CSAARPPGRKNIYF

v_call: TRBV5-7
cdr3_aa: CASSLLARGPADTQYF

v_call: TRBV6-2/TRBV6-3
cdr3_aa: CASSPRLAEPTDTQYF

v_call: TRBV3-1
cdr3_aa: CASSSRGGGPEAFF

v_call: TRBV7-9
cdr3_aa: CASSSPVNYGYTF

v_call: TRBV5-1
cdr3_aa: CASSPIAGPTGTQYF

v_call: TRBV4-3
cdr3_aa: CASSQDVGQGKNNEKLFF

v_call: TRBV12-3/TRBV12-4
cdr3_aa: CASKTPGARAGELFF

v_call: TRBV20-1
cdr3_aa: CSARPDSRLTNYGYTF

v_call: TRBV12-3/TRBV12-4
cdr3_aa: CASNSGRDEQYF

v_call: TRBV5-6
cdr3_aa: CASSVDRGVGTEAFF

v_call: TRBV24-1
cdr3_aa: CATSDGTGGTEAFF

v_call: TRBV5-1
cdr3_aa: CASSSPSGRLYNEQFF

v_call: TRBV7-2
cdr3_aa: CASSDPGRGLDEQYF

v_call: TRBV20-1
cdr3_aa: CSATYKATDTQYF

v_call: TRBV10-3
cdr3_aa: CAIHSGEGKTQYF

v_call: TRBV6-1
cdr3_aa: CASSAGLAGTDTQYF

v_call: TRBV5-5
cdr3_aa: CASSLWAGGGEQFF

v_call: TRBV20-1
cdr3_aa: CSASRGLAGEAQYF

v_call: TRBV6-2/TRBV6-3
cdr3_aa: CASAAILNMNTEAFF

v_call: TRBV7-9
cdr3_aa: CASSPRGTSASEQYF

v_call: TRBV6-5
cdr3_aa: CASTYRDTLYNEQFF

v_call: TRBV12-3/TRBV12-4
cdr3_aa: CASSRDGWDQPQHF

v_call: TRBV5-1
cdr3_aa: CASSRKGPGQPNTEAFF

v_call: TRBV7-2
cdr3_aa: CASSHGLPNTEAFF

v_call: TRBV7-2
cdr3_aa: CASSLNLGSNEQFF

v_call: TRBV7-8
cdr3_aa: CASSLVGGESYEQYF

v_call: TRBV5-1
cdr3_aa: CASTSSLGTEKLFF

v_call: TRBV5-1
cdr3_aa: CASSPPAGGRTGELFF

v_call: TRBV21-1
cdr3_aa: CASSKEPYGPGQGWRQPQHF

v_call: TRBV29-1
cdr3_aa: CSVGRRLESEAFF

v_call: TRBV4-3
cdr3_aa: CASSRGRGGRMYEQYF

v_call: TRBV7-2
cdr3_aa: CASSSRTSGSYNEQFF

v_call: TRBV6-2/TRBV6-3
cdr3_aa: CASSYLGSNTEAFF